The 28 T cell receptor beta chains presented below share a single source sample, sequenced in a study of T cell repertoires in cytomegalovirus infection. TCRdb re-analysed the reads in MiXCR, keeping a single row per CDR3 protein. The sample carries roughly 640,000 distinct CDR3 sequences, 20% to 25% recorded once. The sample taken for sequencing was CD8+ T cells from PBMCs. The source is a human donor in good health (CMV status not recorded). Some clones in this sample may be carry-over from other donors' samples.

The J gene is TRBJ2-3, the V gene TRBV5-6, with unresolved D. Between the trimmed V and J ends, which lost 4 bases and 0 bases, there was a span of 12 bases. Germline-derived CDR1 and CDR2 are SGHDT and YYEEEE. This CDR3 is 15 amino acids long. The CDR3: CASSPTVTSTDTQYF. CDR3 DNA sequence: TGTGCCAGCAGCCCTACAGTTACTAGCACAGATACGCAGTATTTT.

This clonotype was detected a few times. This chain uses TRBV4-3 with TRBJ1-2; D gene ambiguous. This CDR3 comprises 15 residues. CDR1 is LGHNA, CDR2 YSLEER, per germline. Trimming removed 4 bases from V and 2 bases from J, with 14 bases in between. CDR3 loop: CASSPLDSMNYGYTF. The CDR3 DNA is TGCGCCAGCAGCCCCCTAGACTCGATGAACTATGGCTACACCTTC.

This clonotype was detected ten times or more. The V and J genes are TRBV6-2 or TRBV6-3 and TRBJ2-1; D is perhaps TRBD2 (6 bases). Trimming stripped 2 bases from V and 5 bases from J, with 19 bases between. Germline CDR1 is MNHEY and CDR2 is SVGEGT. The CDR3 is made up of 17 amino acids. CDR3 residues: CASSYKDPGSRNNEQFF. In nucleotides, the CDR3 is TGTGCCAGCAGTTACAAGGACCCCGGGAGTAGAAACAATGAGCAGTTCTTC.

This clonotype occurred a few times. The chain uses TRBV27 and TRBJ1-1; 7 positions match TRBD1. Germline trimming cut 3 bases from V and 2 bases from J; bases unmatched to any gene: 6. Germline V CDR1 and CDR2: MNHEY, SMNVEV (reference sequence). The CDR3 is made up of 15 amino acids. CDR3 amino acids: CASSFDGTANTEAFF. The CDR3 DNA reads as TGTGCCAGCAGTTTTGATGGGACAGCTAACACTGAAGCTTTCTTT.

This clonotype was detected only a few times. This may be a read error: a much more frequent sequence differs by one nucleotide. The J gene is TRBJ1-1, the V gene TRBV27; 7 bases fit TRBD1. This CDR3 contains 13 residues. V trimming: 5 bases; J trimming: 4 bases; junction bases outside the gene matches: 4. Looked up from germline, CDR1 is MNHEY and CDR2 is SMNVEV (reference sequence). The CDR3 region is CASSVTGSTEAFF. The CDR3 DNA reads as TGTGCCAGCAGTGTGACAGGGAGCACTGAAGCTTTCTTT.

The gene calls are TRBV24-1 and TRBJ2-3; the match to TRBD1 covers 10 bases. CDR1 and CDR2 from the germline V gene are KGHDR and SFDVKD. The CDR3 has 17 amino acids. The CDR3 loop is CATSGTGDIGGTDTQYF. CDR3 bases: TGTGCGACCTCCGGGACAGGGGATATTGGGGGCACAGATACGCAGTATTTT.

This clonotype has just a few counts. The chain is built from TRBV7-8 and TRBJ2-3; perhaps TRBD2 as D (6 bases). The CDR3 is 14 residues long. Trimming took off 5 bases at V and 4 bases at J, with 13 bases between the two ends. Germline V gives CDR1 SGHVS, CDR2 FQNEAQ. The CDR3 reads CASSVRRGADTQYF. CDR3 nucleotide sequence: TGTGCCAGCAGCGTTCGGAGGGGCGCAGATACGCAGTATTTT.

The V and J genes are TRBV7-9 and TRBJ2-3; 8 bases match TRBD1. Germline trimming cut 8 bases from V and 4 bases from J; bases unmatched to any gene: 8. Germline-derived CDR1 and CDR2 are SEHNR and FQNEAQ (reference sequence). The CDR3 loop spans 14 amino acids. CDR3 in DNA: TGTGCCAGCCGCTCCGGACAGGGTCCAGATACGCAGTATTTT. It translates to CASRSGQGPDTQYF.

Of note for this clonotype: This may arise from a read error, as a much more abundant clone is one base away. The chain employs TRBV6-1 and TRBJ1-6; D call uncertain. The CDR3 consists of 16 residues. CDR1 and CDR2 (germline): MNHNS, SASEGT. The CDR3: CVSSFKEFTYNSPLHF. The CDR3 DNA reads TGTGTCAGCAGTTTTAAGGAGTTTACCTATAATTCACCCCTCCACTTT.

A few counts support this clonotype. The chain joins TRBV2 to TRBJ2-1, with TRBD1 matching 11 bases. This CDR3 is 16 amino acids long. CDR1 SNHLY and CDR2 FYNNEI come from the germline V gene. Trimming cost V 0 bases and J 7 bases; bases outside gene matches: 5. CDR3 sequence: CASSEAGTGGVNEQFF. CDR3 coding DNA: TGTGCCAGCAGTGAAGCGGGGACAGGGGGGGTAAATGAGCAGTTCTTC.

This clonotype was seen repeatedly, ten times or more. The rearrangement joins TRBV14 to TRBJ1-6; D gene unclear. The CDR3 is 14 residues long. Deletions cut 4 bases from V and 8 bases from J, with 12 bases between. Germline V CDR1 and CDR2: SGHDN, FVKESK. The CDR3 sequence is CASSPSIGHSPLHF. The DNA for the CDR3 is TGTGCCAGCAGCCCCAGTATAGGTCATTCACCCCTCCACTTT.

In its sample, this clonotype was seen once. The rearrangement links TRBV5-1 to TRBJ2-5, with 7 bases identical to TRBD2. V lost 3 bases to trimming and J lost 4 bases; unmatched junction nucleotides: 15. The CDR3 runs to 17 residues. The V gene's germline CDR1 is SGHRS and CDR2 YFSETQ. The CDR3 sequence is CASSSGGPQMPRETQYF. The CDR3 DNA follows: TGCGCCAGCAGCTCGGGGGGACCTCAAATGCCCAGAGAGACCCAGTACTTC.

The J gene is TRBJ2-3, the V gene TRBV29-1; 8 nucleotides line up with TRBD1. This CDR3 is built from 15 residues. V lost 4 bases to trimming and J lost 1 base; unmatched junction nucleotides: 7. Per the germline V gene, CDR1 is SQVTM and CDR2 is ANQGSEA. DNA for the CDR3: TGCAGCGTTGCACCGACAGGGGAGGGCACAGATACGCAGTATTTT. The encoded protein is CSVAPTGEGTDTQYF.

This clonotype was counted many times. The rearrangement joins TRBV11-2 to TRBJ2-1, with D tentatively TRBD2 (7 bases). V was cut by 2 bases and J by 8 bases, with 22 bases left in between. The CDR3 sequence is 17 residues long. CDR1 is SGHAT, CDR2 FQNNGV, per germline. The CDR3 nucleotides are TGTGCCAGCAGCTTATGGCGGGGGCCCACTGCGGAGGATGAGCAGTTCTTC. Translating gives CASSLWRGPTAEDEQFF.

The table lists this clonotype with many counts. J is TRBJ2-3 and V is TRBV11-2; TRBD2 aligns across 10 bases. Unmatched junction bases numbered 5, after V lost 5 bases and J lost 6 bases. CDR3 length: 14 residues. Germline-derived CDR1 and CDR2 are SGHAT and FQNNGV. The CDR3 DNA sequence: TGTGCCAGCAGCCCCCGAGCGGGAGGGGATACGCAGTATTTT. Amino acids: CASSPRAGGDTQYF.

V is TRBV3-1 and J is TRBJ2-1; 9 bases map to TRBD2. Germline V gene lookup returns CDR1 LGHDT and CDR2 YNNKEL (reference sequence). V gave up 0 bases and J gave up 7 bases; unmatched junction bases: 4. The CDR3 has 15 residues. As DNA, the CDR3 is TGTGCCAGCAGCCAAGATCTGCTAGCGGGGAATGAGCAGTTCTTC. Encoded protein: CASSQDLLAGNEQFF.

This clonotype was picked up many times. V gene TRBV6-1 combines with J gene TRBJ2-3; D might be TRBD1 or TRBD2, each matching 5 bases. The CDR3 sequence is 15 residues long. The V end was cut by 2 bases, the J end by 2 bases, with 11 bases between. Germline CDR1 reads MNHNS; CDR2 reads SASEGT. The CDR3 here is CASSERDGLTDTQYF. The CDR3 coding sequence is TGTGCCAGCAGTGAACGGGACGGACTCACAGATACGCAGTATTTT.

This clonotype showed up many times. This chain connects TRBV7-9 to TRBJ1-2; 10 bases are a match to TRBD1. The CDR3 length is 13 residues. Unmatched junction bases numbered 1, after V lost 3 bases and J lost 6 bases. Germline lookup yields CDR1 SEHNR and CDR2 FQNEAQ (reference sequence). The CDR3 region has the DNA TGTGCCAGCAGCTTCGGGACAGGGGATGGCTACACCTTC. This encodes CASSFGTGDGYTF.

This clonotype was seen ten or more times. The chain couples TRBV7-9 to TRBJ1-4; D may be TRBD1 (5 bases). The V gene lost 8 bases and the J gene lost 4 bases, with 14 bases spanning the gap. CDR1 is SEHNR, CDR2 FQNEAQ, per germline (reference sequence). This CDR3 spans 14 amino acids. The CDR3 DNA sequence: TGTGCCAGCGGAAGGGGACGGGATAATGAAAAACTGTTTTTT. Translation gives CASGRGRDNEKLFF. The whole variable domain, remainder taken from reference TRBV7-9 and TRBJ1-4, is DTGVSQNPRHKITKRGQNVTFRCDPISEHNRLYWYRQTLGQGPEFLTYFQNEAQLEKSRLLSDRFSAERPKGSFSTLEIQRTEQGDSAMYLCASGRGRDNEKLFFGSGTQLSVL.

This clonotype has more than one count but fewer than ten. The CDR3: CASSPTSSYNSPLHF. Written as DNA, the CDR3 is TGTGCCAGCAGCCCAACGAGCTCCTATAATTCACCCCTCCACTTT. This chain links TRBV28 with TRBJ1-6; D remains unclear. Trimming pared 6 bases from V and 0 bases from J, leaving 9 bases between. The CDR3 is 15 amino acids. Per germline, CDR1 MDHEN and CDR2 SYDVKM.

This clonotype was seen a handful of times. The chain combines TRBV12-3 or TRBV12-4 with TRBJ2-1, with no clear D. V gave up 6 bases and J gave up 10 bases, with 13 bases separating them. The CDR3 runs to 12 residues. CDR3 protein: CASSPGRGEQFF. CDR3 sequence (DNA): TGTGCCAGCAGCCCAGGCCGAGGAGAGCAGTTCTTC.

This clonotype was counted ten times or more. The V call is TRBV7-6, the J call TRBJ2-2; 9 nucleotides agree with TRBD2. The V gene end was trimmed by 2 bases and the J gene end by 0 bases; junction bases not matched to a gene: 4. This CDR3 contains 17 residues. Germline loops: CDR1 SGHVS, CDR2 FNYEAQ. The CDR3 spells CASSLRPSGANTGELFF. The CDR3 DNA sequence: TGTGCCAGCAGCTTACGTCCTAGCGGGGCGAACACCGGGGAGCTGTTTTTT.

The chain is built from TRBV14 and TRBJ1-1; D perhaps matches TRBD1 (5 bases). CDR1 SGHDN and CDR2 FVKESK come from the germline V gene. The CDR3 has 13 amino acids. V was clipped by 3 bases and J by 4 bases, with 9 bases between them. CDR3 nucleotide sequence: TGTGCCAGCAGCCATCGGGACGGCACTGAAGCTTTCTTT. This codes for CASSHRDGTEAFF.

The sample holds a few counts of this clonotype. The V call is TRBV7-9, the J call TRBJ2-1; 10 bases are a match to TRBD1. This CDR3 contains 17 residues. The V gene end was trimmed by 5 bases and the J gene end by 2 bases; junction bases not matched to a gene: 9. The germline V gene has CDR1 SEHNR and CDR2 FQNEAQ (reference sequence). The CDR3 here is CASSERTGTGAYNEQFF. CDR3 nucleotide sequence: TGTGCCAGCAGCGAGAGAACCGGGACAGGGGCCTACAATGAGCAGTTCTTC.

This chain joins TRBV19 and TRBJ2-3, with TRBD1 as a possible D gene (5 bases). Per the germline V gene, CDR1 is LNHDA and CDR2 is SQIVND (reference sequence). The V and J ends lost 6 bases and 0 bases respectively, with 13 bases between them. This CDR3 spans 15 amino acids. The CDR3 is CASSNPRQSTDTQYF. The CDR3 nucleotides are TGTGCCAGTAGCAACCCAAGACAGAGCACAGATACGCAGTATTTT. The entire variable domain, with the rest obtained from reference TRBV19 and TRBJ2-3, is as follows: DGGITQSPKYLFRKEGQNVTLSCEQNLNHDAMYWYRQDPGQGLRLIYYSQIVNDFQKGDIAEGYSVSREKKESFPLTVTSAQKNPTAFYLCASSNPRQSTDTQYFGPGTRLTVL.

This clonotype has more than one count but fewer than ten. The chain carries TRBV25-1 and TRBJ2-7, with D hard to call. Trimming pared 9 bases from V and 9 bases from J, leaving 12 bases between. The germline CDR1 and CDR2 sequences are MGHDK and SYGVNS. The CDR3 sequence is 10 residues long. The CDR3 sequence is CARPELRQYV. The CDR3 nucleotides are TGTGCCAGGCCAGAGCTTAGGCAGTACGTC.

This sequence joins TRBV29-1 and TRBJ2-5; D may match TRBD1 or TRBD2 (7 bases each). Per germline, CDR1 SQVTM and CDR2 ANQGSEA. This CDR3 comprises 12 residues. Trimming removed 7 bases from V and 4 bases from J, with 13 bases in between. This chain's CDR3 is CSGQGEGETQYF. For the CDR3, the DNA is TGCAGCGGGCAGGGGGAGGGAGAGACCCAGTACTTC.

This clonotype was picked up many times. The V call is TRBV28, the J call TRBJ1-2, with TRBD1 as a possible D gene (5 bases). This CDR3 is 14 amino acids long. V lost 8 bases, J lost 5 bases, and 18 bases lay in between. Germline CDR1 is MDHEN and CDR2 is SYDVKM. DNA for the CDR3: TGTGCCAGCGCATTCCTCACAGGTCCATATGGCTACACCTTC. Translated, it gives CASAFLTGPYGYTF.